This passage covers 21 T cell receptor beta chains from one sample sequenced in a study of CD8+CD57+ T cells in acquired aplastic anemia (dated by TCRdb to 2016 to 2019). The sample was run on an Illumina HiSeq 2000. Genomic DNA was used as template for profiling of TCR beta VDJ combinations and CDR3 sequences. TCRdb reanalyzed the raw reads on its own, using fastp at Q25 for trimming and MiXCR for clone calling, and kept in-frame beta chains. All rows with the same CDR3 protein become a single entry with the most common DNA and genes. This sample holds some 190,000 distinct CDR3 sequences; 46% were observed only once. The ten largest clones take up approximately 3% of the sample. The material sequenced was sorted CD4+, CD8+, or CD8+CD57+ T cells (not recorded which) from PBMCs. Receptors were obtained from a human donor in good health.

This sequence joins TRBV3-1 and TRBJ1-2; a weak D match, TRBD1 (5 bases). This CDR3 is 14 amino acids long. Between the trimmed V and J ends, which lost 1 base and 6 bases, there was a span of 12 bases. The germline CDR1 and CDR2 sequences are LGHDT and YNNKEL (reference sequence). CDR3 region: CASSQGGSSDGYTF. For the CDR3, the DNA is TGTGCCAGCAGCCAAGGGGGGAGTAGTGATGGCTACACCTTC.

The table lists this clonotype with many counts. The chain links TRBV12-3 or TRBV12-4 to TRBJ2-1; D unresolved. The V end was cut by 2 bases, the J end by 8 bases, with 10 bases between. This CDR3 has 13 residues. The CDR3 DNA follows: TGTGCCAGCAGTTTACCTGGTCGGGATGAGCAGTTCTTC. It yields the protein CASSLPGRDEQFF.

This clonotype was counted a few times. Mismatch with germline at one junction end may stem from a read error. The chain is built from TRBV5-4 and TRBJ2-3; 10 nucleotides line up with TRBD2. The germline V gene has CDR1 SGHNT and CDR2 YYREEE (reference sequence). The CDR3 spans 16 residues. CDR3 nucleotide sequence: TGTGCCGGCAGGCCCTCAAGCGGGAGGGCCTTAGATACGCAGTATTTT. It specifies CAGRPSSGRALDTQYF.

This clonotype was found many times. The junction departs from germline at one end; a sequencing error may be responsible. CDR3 bases: TGTGCCAGCAGCTATTCCGGGACAGGGAGTTATGGCTACACCTTC. Translating it yields CASSYSGTGSYGYTF. V is TRBV6-9 and J is TRBJ1-2; 9 bases map to TRBD1. Germline CDR1 and CDR2: MNHGY and SVAAGI. The CDR3 extends over 15 amino acids.

The chain is built from TRBV25-1 and TRBJ2-3; D is perhaps TRBD1 or TRBD2 (6 bases each). CDR1 is MGHDK and CDR2 is SYGVNS in the germline V gene. The germline V and J ends were trimmed by 6 bases and 2 bases, with 18 bases remaining between them. The CDR3 has 16 residues. The CDR3 protein is CASRGQGRGDTDTQYF. The CDR3 nucleotides are TGTGCCAGCAGAGGTCAGGGGCGGGGAGACACAGATACGCAGTATTTT.

This clonotype showed up just once. The chain carries TRBV19 and TRBJ2-5, with TRBD1 identical over 7 bases. In germline, CDR1 is LNHDA, CDR2 SQIVND (reference sequence). V shed 4 bases, J shed 7 bases, and the junction held 9 bases outside the gene matches. The CDR3 runs 14 residues. The CDR3 protein is CASSTLQGRTTQYF. CDR3 nucleotides: TGTGCCAGTAGTACACTACAGGGGCGGACGACCCAGTACTTC.

The chain combines TRBV7-2 with TRBJ1-2; D is possibly TRBD1 (5 bases). V was clipped by 2 bases and J by 7 bases, with 11 bases between them. Germline loops: CDR1 SGHTA, CDR2 FQGNSA. The CDR3 contains 13 residues. CDR3 protein: CASSLQGAGGYTF. The CDR3 DNA sequence: TGTGCCAGCAGCTTACAGGGTGCGGGTGGCTACACCTTC.

The rearrangement uses TRBV11-2 and TRBJ2-7, with D possibly TRBD2 on 7 matching bases. Germline V CDR1 and CDR2: SGHAT, FQNNGV. This CDR3 is built from 15 residues. Trimming stripped 5 bases from V and 2 bases from J, with 16 bases between. The CDR3 is CASSQGGGLTYEQYF. The CDR3 region has the DNA TGTGCCAGCAGCCAAGGGGGGGGACTAACCTACGAGCAGTACTTC.

This clonotype was seen many times. The chain combines TRBV2 with TRBJ1-3; 7 bases agree with TRBD1. The trim removed 4 bases at V and 2 bases at J, leaving 5 bases unmatched. This CDR3 is 15 amino acids long. The germline gives CDR1 SNHLY, CDR2 FYNNEI. CDR3 DNA: TGTGCCAGCAGTGGACAACAGGGGCCTGGAAACACCATATATTTT. This translates into CASSGQQGPGNTIYF.

The V call is TRBV10-1, the J call TRBJ1-1, with 7 bases lining up with TRBD1. Looked up from germline, CDR1 is WNHNN and CDR2 is SYGVQD (reference sequence). The CDR3 is 15 amino acids. V lost 4 bases to trimming and J lost 7 bases; unmatched junction nucleotides: 12. CDR3 nucleotide sequence: TGCGCCAGCAGTGGGACAGGCCGCCACCACGGTGAAGCTTTCTTT. Its protein is CASSGTGRHHGEAFF.

This clonotype was detected only once. The rearrangement joins TRBV15 to TRBJ2-1; D is uncertain. The CDR3 covers 14 residues. V dropped 1 base and J dropped 8 bases, with 12 bases sitting between them. Germline lookup yields CDR1 LNHNV and CDR2 YYDKDF (reference sequence). The CDR3 DNA reads as TGTGCCACCAGCAGAGTAAGTAGCCAGGATGAGCAGTTCTTC. It encodes CATSRVSSQDEQFF.

This clonotype was picked up a small number of times. The genes are TRBV27 and TRBJ1-4; weak D call: TRBD1 (5 bases). Germline CDR1 reads MNHEY; CDR2 reads SMNVEV (reference sequence). The ends were cut back, 4 bases at V and 1 base at J, with 10 bases in the middle. The CDR3 is 15 residues long. In nucleotides, the CDR3 is TGTGCCAGCAGTTCCCAGGGAAGAACTAATGAAAAACTGTTTTTT. This sequence encodes CASSSQGRTNEKLFF.

This clonotype was observed a single time. The chain links TRBV28 to TRBJ2-3, with 13 bases fitting TRBD2. CDR1 and CDR2 from the germline V gene are MDHEN and SYDVKM. The CDR3 length is 17 residues. J gave up 5 bases and V 6 bases, and 11 bases lay outside the gene matches. CDR3 amino acids: CASSRRTSGSNKDTQYF. DNA for the CDR3: TGTGCCAGCAGCCGGCGGACTAGCGGGAGTAATAAAGATACGCAGTATTTT.

This clonotype has at least ten counts. This chain uses TRBV5-4 with TRBJ2-5, with D tentatively TRBD2 (6 bases). V lost 0 bases, J lost 5 bases, and 17 bases lay in between. The CDR3 is 16 residues long. The germline V gene encodes CDR1 SGHNT and CDR2 YYREEE (reference sequence). CDR3 in amino acids: CASSLARLEGRETQYF. The CDR3 DNA sequence: TGTGCCAGCAGCTTGGCCCGGTTGGAGGGGAGGGAGACCCAGTACTTC.

This clonotype has a count of ten or more. The chain uses TRBV9 and TRBJ2-3; 9 bases align to TRBD2. The CDR3 contains 16 residues. CDR1 is SGDLS, CDR2 YYNGEE, per germline. The J segment lost 4 bases and the V segment lost 4 bases, leaving 10 bases of the junction unmatched. The DNA for the CDR3 is TGTGCCAGCAGCCTGATGGCGGGAGGGCCCGCAGATACGCAGTATTTT. It is translated as CASSLMAGGPADTQYF.

CDR3 amino acids: CSVGGDGSNYGYTF. CDR3 DNA: TGCAGCGTCGGCGGCGACGGCTCTAACTATGGCTACACCTTC. The V and J genes are TRBV29-1 and TRBJ1-2; D not resolved. V was cut by 6 bases and J by 0 bases, with 14 bases left in between. Per the germline V gene, CDR1 is SQVTM and CDR2 is ANQGSEA. The CDR3 covers 14 residues.

This clonotype came up many times. J is TRBJ2-1 and V is TRBV12-3 or TRBV12-4, with 13 bases identical to TRBD2. Trimming at V came to 1 base and at J to 13 bases, leaving 7 bases not matched to a gene. The CDR3 has 15 residues. The CDR3: CASSLVGTSGTGQFF. CDR3 in DNA: TGTGCCAGCAGTTTAGTCGGGACTAGCGGGACCGGCCAGTTCTTC.

V usage is TRBV7-3 and J usage is TRBJ1-1, with D unresolved. This CDR3 spans 13 amino acids. The V gene lost 2 bases and the J gene lost 1 base, with 5 bases spanning the gap. CDR1 SGHTA and CDR2 FQGTGA come from the germline V gene. The CDR3 bases are TGTGCCAGCAGCTTACACAAGAACACTGAAGCTTTCTTT. Translated, it gives CASSLHKNTEAFF.

This clonotype showed up many times. The chain employs TRBV7-9 and TRBJ1-2; TRBD1 matches at 7 bases. Per germline, CDR1 SEHNR and CDR2 FQNEAQ (reference sequence). The CDR3 runs to 13 residues. V lost 7 bases and J lost 0; bases outside the gene matches: 2. In DNA form, the CDR3 reads TGTGCCAGCAACAGGGGTACTAACTATGGCTACACCTTC. Translated: CASNRGTNYGYTF.

This clonotype was found a few times. This may arise from a read error, as a much more abundant clone is one base away. A read error is likely, as this CDR3 ends without the conserved phenylalanine or tryptophan. The rearrangement joins TRBV19 to TRBJ1-1; no firm D call. V was cut by 3 bases and J by 0 bases, with 5 bases left in between. Germline values: CDR1 LNHDA, CDR2 SQIVND (reference sequence). The CDR3 covers 13 residues. The CDR3 protein is CASSILVNTEAFL. The DNA for the CDR3 is TGTGCCAGTAGTATCCTGGTGAACACTGAAGCTTTCCTT.

This clonotype has ten or more counts. At one end the junction does not follow the germline gene, possibly because of a read error. The rearrangement joins TRBV5-4 to TRBJ2-1; D gene uncertain. This CDR3 region has 15 residues. Germline lookup yields CDR1 SGHNT and CDR2 YYREEE (reference sequence). CDR3 sequence (DNA): TGTGCCAGCGGCTTGGCAGCCCAAATTTACAATGAGCAGTTCTTC. Amino acid sequence: CASGLAAQIYNEQFF.